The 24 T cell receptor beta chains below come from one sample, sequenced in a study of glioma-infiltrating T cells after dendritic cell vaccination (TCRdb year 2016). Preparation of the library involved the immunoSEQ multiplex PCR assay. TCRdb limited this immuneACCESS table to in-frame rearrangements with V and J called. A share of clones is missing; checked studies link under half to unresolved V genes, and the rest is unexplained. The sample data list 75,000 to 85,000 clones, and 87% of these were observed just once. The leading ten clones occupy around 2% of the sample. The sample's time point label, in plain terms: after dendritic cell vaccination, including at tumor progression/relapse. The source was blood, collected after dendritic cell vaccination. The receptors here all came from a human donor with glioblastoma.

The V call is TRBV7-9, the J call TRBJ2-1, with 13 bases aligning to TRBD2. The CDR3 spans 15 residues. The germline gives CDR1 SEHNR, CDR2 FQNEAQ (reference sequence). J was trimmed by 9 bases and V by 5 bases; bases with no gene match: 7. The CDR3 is CASSRGTSGVLEQFF. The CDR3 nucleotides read TGTGCCAGCAGCCGCGGGACTAGCGGGGTGCTTGAGCAGTTCTTC.

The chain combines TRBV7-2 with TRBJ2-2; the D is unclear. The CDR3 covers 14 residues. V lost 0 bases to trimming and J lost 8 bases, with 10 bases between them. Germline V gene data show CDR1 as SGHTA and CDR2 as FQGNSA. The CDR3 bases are TGTGCCAGCAGCTTAGCGCGCATACCTGGGGAGCTGTTTTTT. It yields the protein CASSLARIPGELFF.

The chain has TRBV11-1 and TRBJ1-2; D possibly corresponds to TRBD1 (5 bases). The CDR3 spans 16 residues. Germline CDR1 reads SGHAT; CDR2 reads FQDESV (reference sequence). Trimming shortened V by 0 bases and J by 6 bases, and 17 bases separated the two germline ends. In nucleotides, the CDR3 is TGTGCCAGCAGCTTAGCCGGCGGAGGGGTGATTAATGGCTACACCTTC. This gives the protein CASSLAGGGVINGYTF.

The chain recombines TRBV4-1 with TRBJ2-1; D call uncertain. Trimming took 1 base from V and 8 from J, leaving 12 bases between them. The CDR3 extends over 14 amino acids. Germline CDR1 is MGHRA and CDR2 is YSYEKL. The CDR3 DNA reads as TGCGCCAGCAGCCAAGGGCCTTTTACCGATGAGCAGTTCTTC. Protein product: CASSQGPFTDEQFF.

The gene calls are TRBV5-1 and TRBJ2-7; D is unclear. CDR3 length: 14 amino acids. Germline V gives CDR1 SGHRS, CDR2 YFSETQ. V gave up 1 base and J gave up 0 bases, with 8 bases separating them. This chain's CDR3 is CASSLTYTSYEQYF. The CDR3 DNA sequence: TGCGCCAGCAGCTTGACTTATACCTCCTACGAGCAGTACTTC.

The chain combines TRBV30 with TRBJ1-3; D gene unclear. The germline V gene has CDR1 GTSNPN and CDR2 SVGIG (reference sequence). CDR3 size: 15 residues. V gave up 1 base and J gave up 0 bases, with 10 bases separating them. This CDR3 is CAWSGSYPSGNTIYF. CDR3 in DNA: TGTGCCTGGAGTGGGTCCTACCCCTCTGGAAACACCATATATTTT.

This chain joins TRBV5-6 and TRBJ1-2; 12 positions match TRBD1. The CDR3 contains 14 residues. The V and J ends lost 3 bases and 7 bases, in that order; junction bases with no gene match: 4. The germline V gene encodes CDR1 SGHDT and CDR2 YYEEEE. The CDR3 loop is CASSYGTGGGGYTF. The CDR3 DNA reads TGTGCCAGCAGCTACGGGACAGGGGGCGGTGGCTACACCTTC.

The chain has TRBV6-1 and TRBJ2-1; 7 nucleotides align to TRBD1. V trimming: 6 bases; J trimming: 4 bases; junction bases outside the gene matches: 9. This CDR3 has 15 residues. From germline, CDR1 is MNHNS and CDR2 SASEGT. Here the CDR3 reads CASSPPGQIYNEQFF. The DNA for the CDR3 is TGTGCCAGCAGCCCCCCGGGACAGATTTACAATGAGCAGTTCTTC.

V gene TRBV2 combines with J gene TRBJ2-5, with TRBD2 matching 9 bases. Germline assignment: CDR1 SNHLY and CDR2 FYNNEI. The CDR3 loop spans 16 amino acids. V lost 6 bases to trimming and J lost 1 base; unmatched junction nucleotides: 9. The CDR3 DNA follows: TGTGCCAGCAGCGGAGGTAGCGGGGGCTCCCAAGAGACCCAGTACTTC. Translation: CASSGGSGGSQETQYF.

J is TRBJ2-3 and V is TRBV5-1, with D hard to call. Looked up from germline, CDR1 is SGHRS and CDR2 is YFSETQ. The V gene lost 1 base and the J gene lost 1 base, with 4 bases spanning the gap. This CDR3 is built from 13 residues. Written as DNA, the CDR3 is TGCGCCAGCAGCTTGCAGGGCACAGATACGCAGTATTTT. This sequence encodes CASSLQGTDTQYF. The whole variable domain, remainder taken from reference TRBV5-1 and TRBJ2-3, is KAGVTQTPRYLIKTRGQQVTLSCSPISGHRSVSWYQQTPGQGLQFLFEYFSETQRNKGNFPGRFSGRQFSNSRSEMNVSTLELGDSALYLCASSLQGTDTQYFGPGTRLTVL.

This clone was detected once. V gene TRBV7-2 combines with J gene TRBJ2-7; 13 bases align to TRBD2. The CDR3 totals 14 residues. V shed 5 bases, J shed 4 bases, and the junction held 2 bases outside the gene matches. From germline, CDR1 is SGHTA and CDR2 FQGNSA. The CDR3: CASSKGLAGYEQYF. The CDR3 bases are TGTGCCAGCAGCAAGGGACTAGCGGGATACGAGCAGTACTTC. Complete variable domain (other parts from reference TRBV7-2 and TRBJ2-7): GAGVSQSPSNKVTEKGKDVELRCDPISGHTALYWYRQSLGQGLEFLIYFQGNSAPDKSGLPSDRFSAERTGGSVSTLTIQRTQQEDSAVYLCASSKGLAGYEQYFGPGTRLTVT.

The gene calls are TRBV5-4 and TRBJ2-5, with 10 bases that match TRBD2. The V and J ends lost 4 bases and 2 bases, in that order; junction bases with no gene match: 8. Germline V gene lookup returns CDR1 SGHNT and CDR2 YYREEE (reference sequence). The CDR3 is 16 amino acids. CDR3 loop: CASSPGASGGQETQYF. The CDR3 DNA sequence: TGTGCCAGCAGCCCGGGGGCTAGCGGGGGTCAAGAGACCCAGTACTTC.

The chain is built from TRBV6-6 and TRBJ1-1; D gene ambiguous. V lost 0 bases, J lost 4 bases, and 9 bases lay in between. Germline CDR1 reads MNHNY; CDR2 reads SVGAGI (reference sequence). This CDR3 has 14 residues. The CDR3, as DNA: TGTGCCAGCAGTTACTCTCCCGGGTCCACTGAAGCTTTCTTT. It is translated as CASSYSPGSTEAFF.

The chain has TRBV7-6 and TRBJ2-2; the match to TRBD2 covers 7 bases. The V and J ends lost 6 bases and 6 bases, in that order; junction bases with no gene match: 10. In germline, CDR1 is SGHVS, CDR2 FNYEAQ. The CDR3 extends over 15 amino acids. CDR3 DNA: TGTGCCAGCAGTCTCGTAAGAGCGGGACCCGGGGAGCTGTTTTTT. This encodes CASSLVRAGPGELFF.

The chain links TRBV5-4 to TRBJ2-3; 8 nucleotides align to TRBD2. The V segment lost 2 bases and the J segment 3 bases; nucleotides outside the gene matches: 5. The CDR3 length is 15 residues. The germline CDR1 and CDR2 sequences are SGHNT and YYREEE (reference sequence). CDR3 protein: CASSLAGVGTDTQYF. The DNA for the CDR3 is TGTGCCAGCAGCTTAGCGGGGGTAGGGACAGATACGCAGTATTTT.

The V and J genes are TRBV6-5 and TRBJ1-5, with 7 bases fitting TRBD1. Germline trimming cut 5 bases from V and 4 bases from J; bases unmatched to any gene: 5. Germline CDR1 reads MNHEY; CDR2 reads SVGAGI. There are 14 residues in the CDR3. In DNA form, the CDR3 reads TGTGCCAGCAGTGAGGCGACAGGGAATCAGCCCCAGCATTTT. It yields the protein CASSEATGNQPQHF.

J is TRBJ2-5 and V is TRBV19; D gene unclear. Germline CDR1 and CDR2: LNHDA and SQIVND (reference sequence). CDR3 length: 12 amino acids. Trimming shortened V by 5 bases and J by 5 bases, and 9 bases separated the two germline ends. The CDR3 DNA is TGTGCCAGTAGTGGTTTGCAGGAGACCCAGTACTTC. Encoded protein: CASSGLQETQYF.

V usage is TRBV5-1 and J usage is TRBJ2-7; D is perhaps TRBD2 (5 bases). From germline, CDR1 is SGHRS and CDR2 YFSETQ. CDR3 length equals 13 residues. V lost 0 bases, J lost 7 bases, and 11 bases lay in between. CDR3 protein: CASSLGGPGEQYF. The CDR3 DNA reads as TGCGCCAGCAGCTTGGGAGGGCCGGGTGAGCAGTACTTC.

The CDR3 DNA reads as TGCGCCAGCAGCTTGGTACAGGGGGCGGGAAACATTCAGTACTTC. This gives the protein CASSLVQGAGNIQYF. V is TRBV5-1 and J is TRBJ2-4; 9 bases map to TRBD1. J was trimmed by 6 bases and V by 0 bases; bases with no gene match: 4. The CDR3 is 15 amino acids. CDR1 is SGHRS and CDR2 is YFSETQ in the germline V gene.

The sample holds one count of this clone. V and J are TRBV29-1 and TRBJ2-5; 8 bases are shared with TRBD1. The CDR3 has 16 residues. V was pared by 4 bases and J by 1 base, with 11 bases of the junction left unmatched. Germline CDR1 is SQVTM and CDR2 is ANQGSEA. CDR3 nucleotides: TGCAGCGTTGGTCCGTCGACAGGGGCAACCCAAGAGACCCAGTACTTC. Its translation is CSVGPSTGATQETQYF.

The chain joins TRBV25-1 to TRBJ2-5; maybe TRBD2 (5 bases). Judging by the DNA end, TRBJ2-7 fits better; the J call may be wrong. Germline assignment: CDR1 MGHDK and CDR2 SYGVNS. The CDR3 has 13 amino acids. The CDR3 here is CASSLAGTYEQYF. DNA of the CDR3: TGTGCCAGCAGCCTCGCGGGTACCTACGAGCAGTACTTC.

CDR3 in DNA: TGTGCCAGCAGCCAAGATCCTAGCCCCTCCTACAATGAGCAGTTCTTC. This translates into CASSQDPSPSYNEQFF. The V and J genes are TRBV4-2 and TRBJ2-1; tentative D call: TRBD2 (5 bases). Germline CDR1 is LGHNA and CDR2 is YNFKEQ. Trimming removed 0 bases at V and 0 bases at J, with 9 bases between. The CDR3 contains 16 residues.

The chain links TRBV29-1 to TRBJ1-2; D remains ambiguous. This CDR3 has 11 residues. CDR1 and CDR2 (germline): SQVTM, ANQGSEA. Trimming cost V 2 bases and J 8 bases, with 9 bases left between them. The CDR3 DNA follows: TGCAGCGTTGAACGGGAGAACGGCTACACCTTC. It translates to CSVERENGYTF.

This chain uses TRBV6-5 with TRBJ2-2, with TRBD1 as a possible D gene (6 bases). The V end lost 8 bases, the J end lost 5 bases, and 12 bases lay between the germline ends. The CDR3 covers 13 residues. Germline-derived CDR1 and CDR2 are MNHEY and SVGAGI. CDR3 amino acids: CASGAGETGELFF. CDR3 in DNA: TGTGCCAGCGGGGCAGGGGAAACCGGGGAGCTGTTTTTT.